This T cell receptor beta chain was recovered during a study of T cells in Graves' hyperthyroidism and ophthalmopathy. Amplified regions were TCR beta CDR3 sequences from RNA transcripts. TCR CDR3 underwent first-round RT-PCR with the HTBI primer set. TCRdb itself ran the multiplex PCR reads through MiXCR, one entry per CDR3 protein. The table lists under 350,000 distinct CDR3 sequences, around 23% of them singletons, with 50% in the top ten. With 9 bases removed from V and 4 bases from J, the gap between germline ends came to 22 bases. The CDR3 totals 16 residues. Germline V gene sequence: CDR1 MDHEN, CDR2 SYDVKM. This clonotype was recorded a few times.

This sequence was found in a woman between 45 and 65 years old with Graves' hyperthyroidism. The chain links TRBV28 to TRBJ1-5; D may be TRBD1 (6 bases). Sequencing was carried out using blood. The chain's CDR3 is CASAFLGGASNQPQHF. The CDR3 DNA follows: TGTGCCAGTGCATTCCTGGGGGGGGCGTCTAATCAGCCCCAGCATTTT.